This is a list of T cell receptor beta chains from one sample in a study of blood T cells in healthy people across ages. TCRdb passed the 5' RACE reads through MiXCR, listing each CDR3 protein once. The sample records 1,800,000 or so distinct CDR3 sequences, 35% to 50% being singletons. Sequences were obtained from blood. Every receptor here comes from a human donor in good health. Each CDR3 is given with its conserved first and last residue. The D gene is left open where the match is weak. Expanded clones are given a class, and other clones once, few, many or no size at all.

>.|once|TRBV9|TRBJ2-5
CASSVEGTSEETQYF
TGTGCCAGCAGCGTAGAGGGAACGTCCGAAGAGACCCAGTACTTC
>TRBD1|once|TRBV29-1|TRBJ1-2
CSVPQGQARYGYTF
TGCAGCGTTCCACAGGGACAGGCCCGGTATGGCTACACCTTC
>.|.|TRBV6-2/TRBV6-3|TRBJ2-1
CASSYSGRNYEQFF
TGTGCCAGCAGTTACTCGGGGCGGAACTACGAGCAGTTCTTC
>.|few|TRBV10-3|TRBJ1-2
CATQEDDGCTF
TGTGCCACCCAGGAGGACGATGGCTGCACCTTC
>.|few|TRBV6-4|TRBJ2-3
CASRGPEDSRGADTQYF
TGTGCCAGCAGAGGCCCAGAGGACAGTAGGGGTGCAGATACGCAGTATTTT
>.|.|TRBV5-5|TRBJ2-1
CASDGQWVTESYNEQFF
TGTGCCAGCGATGGACAGTGGGTAACAGAATCCTACAATGAGCAGTTCTTC
>.|few|TRBV27|TRBJ1-2
CASSLSSADGYTF
TGTGCCAGCAGTTTATCATCGGCAGATGGCTACACCTTC
>TRBD2|.|TRBV29-1|TRBJ2-5
CSVAGLAGAREGEQYF
TGCAGCGTTGCCGGACTAGCGGGGGCCCGGGAAGGTGAGCAGTACTTC
>.|.|TRBV7-3|TRBJ2-4
CASSLTYGGYNEQYF
TGTGCCAGCAGCTTAACGTATGGCGGTTACAATGAGCAGTACTTC
>TRBD2|.|TRBV4-2|TRBJ2-5
CASSQKPMSGGLKTQYF
TGTGCCAGCAGCCAAAAACCGATGAGCGGGGGTTTAAAGACCCAGTACTTC
>.|.|TRBV27|TRBJ1-2
CASRRQVAANYGYTF
TGTGCCAGCAGGCGACAGGTTGCAGCTAACTATGGCTACACCTTC
>TRBD1|.|TRBV9|TRBJ1-1
CASSVEGQVGFLTEAFF
TGTGCCAGCAGCGTAGAAGGACAGGTGGGATTTCTCACTGAAGCTTTCTTT
>.|few|TRBV5-1|TRBJ2-5
CASSSATNAGHETQYF
TGCGCCAGCAGCTCTGCCACCAATGCGGGTCACGAGACCCAGTACTTC
>TRBD1|.|TRBV6-5|TRBJ1-5
CASRTGGLSNQPQHF
TGTGCCAGCAGAACAGGGGGGCTTAGCAATCAGCCCCAGCATTTT
>.|.|TRBV20-1|TRBJ2-7
CSARLVGGNSYEQYF
TGCAGTGCCCGTTTAGTCGGGGGAAACTCCTACGAGCAGTACTTC
>.|.|TRBV20-1|TRBJ1-1
CSLISLRGDTEAFF
TGCAGCTTGATATCCTTACGGGGGGACACTGAAGCTTTCTTT
>.|few|TRBV5-1|TRBJ2-1
CASSGTGGPNEQFF
TGCGCCAGCAGCGGCACCGGGGGCCCCAATGAGCAGTTCTTC
>.|.|TRBV6-2/TRBV6-3|TRBJ2-5
CASSYNPAQETQYF
TGTGCCAGCAGTTACAATCCAGCTCAAGAGACCCAGTACTTC
>.|few|TRBV4-2|TRBJ1-2
CASSQAPGQLNYGYTF
TGTGCCAGCAGCCAAGCTCCAGGACAGCTAAACTATGGCTACACCTTC
>.|.|TRBV18|TRBJ2-5
CASPPETRETQYF
TGTGCCAGCCCACCAGAAACAAGAGAGACCCAGTACTTC
>.|.|TRBV13|TRBJ2-7
CASSPGFPTYEQYF
TGTGCCAGCAGCCCTGGTTTCCCTACCTACGAGCAGTACTTC
>.|.|TRBV2|TRBJ2-2
CASSDLVNTGELFF
TGTGCCAGCAGTGACCTAGTAAACACCGGGGAGCTGTTTTTT
>.|.|TRBV2|TRBJ2-1
CASSRRAFSYNEQFF
TGTGCCAGCAGTCGGCGGGCTTTCTCCTACAATGAGCAGTTCTTC
>.|few|TRBV12-5|TRBJ2-1
CASGLDSFEQFF
TGTGCTAGTGGTTTGGACAGTTTTGAGCAGTTCTTC